This entry lists 9 T cell receptor beta chains sequenced from one sample in a study of CD8 T cells in ankylosing spondylitis. TCRdb processed the 5' RACE reads anew with MiXCR; each CDR3 protein has one entry. The sample yields roughly 200,000 distinct CDR3 sequences, roughly 25% seen once. The sample consisted of blood, either unsorted or a sorted T cell fraction (not recorded which). These receptors originate from a male donor with ankylosing spondylitis or in good health (not recorded which).

This clonotype was seen at least ten times. The chain is built from TRBV5-1 and TRBJ1-5; tentative D call: TRBD1 (6 bases). This CDR3 region has 14 residues. CDR1 is SGHRS and CDR2 is YFSETQ in the germline V gene. Trimming pared 5 bases from V and 5 bases from J, leaving 14 bases between. As DNA, the CDR3 is TGCGCCAGCAGACCAACAGGGTCGGATCAGCCCCAGCATTTT. Translated: CASRPTGSDQPQHF.

This clonotype was counted at least ten times. V is TRBV4-1 and J is TRBJ2-1, with D unclear. The CDR3 length is 15 residues. The V end lost 1 base, the J end lost 0 bases, and 7 bases lay between the germline ends. CDR1 is MGHRA, CDR2 YSYEKL, per germline. The CDR3 loop is CASSQGGFSYNEQFF. The CDR3 region has the DNA TGCGCCAGCAGCCAAGGGGGTTTCTCCTACAATGAGCAGTTCTTC.

This clonotype was picked up many times. This chain links TRBV20-1 with TRBJ2-5, with 9 positions matching TRBD1. The ends lost 6 bases at V and 6 bases at J; junction bases unmatched: 11. This CDR3 has 14 amino acids. CDR1 is DFQATT, CDR2 SNEGSKA, per germline (reference sequence). CDR3 nucleotide sequence: TGCAGTGCGGGAGCGGGACAGGGCTTAAAGACCCAGTACTTC. Encoded protein: CSAGAGQGLKTQYF.

This clonotype has only a few counts. This chain joins TRBV28 and TRBJ2-7, with D uncertain. Germline V gene data show CDR1 as MDHEN and CDR2 as SYDVKM. V dropped 0 bases and J dropped 6 bases, with 3 bases sitting between them. This CDR3 region has 11 residues. The CDR3 region has the DNA TGTGCCAGCAGTTTATGGGGCGAGCAGTACTTC. Translation gives CASSLWGEQYF.

This clonotype was detected a few times. The chain couples TRBV20-1 to TRBJ2-2, with TRBD1 matching 8 bases. CDR1 is DFQATT, CDR2 SNEGSKA, per germline (reference sequence). The V and J ends lost 4 bases and 7 bases, in that order; junction bases with no gene match: 5. The CDR3 sequence is 13 residues long. The CDR3 region has the DNA TGCAGTGCTATGGACAGGGAGGTCGGGGAGCTGTTTTTT. Translated: CSAMDREVGELFF.

The rearrangement links TRBV20-1 to TRBJ2-4; TRBD2 matches 8 bases. CDR1 is DFQATT, CDR2 SNEGSKA, per germline (reference sequence). This CDR3 region has 14 residues. V dropped 4 bases and J dropped 1; count of bases not matched to a gene: 3. Here the CDR3 DNA reads TGCAGTGCTACGGGACTAGTGGCCAAAAACATTCAGTACTTC. Translation gives CSATGLVAKNIQYF.

In its sample, this clonotype was seen many times. The CDR3 coding sequence is TGTGCCAGCAGTGTGGGGAACACCGGGGAGCTGTTTTTT. It specifies CASSVGNTGELFF. J is TRBJ2-2 and V is TRBV2; D remains ambiguous. This CDR3 is 13 amino acids long. CDR1 is SNHLY and CDR2 is FYNNEI in the germline V gene. V lost 4 bases to trimming and J lost 1 base, with 4 bases between them.

As concerns this clonotype: The junction departs from the called germline gene at one end, perhaps through a read error. The gene calls are TRBV3-1 and TRBJ1-6; D is perhaps TRBD1 (6 bases). Germline CDR1 reads LGHDT; CDR2 reads YNNKEL (reference sequence). CDR3 size: 15 residues. The CDR3 DNA reads as TGTGCCAGCTGCCAAGAGACAGGAGGAAATTCACCCCTCCACTTT. Its translation: CASCQETGGNSPLHF.

V and J are TRBV10-3 and TRBJ1-2, with D tentatively TRBD1 (6 bases). Trimming removed 4 bases from V and 1 base from J, with 10 bases in between. This CDR3 region has 14 residues. Per the germline V gene, CDR1 is ENHRY and CDR2 is SYGVKD. The CDR3 DNA reads as TGTGCCATCAGTGGCAGGGGCGATAACTATGGCTACACCTTC. Translating it yields CAISGRGDNYGYTF.